These 23 T cell receptor beta chains share one sample of origin, sequenced in a study of response to subunit inactivated influenza vaccine. From the RT-PCR reads, TCRdb called clonotypes with MiXCR, one entry per CDR3 protein. The sample carries around 470,000 distinct CDR3 sequences, less than 7.5% recorded once. The specimen comprised PBMCs from blood, sampled less than 30 months after vaccination. The receptor source for this set is a man aged 50 to 69 who received an inactivated influenza vaccine.

This clonotype came up many times. This chain uses TRBV12-3 or TRBV12-4 with TRBJ2-3; 12 nucleotides line up with TRBD2. J was trimmed by 4 bases and V by 6 bases; bases with no gene match: 5. This CDR3 comprises 15 residues. CDR3 residues: CASRSGTSGPDTQYF. CDR3 DNA sequence: TGTGCCAGCAGATCCGGGACTAGCGGGCCAGATACGCAGTATTTT.

The V and J genes are TRBV7-3 and TRBJ2-7; D gene unclear. CDR1 is SGHTA and CDR2 is FQGTGA in the germline V gene. Trimming stripped 1 base from V and 8 bases from J, with 18 bases between. CDR3 length equals 15 residues. CDR3 in DNA: TGTGCCAGCAGCTTAAGTATCGACACAACTACGAAGCAGTACTTC. It encodes CASSLSIDTTTKQYF.

V gene TRBV28 combines with J gene TRBJ2-2; D is unresolved. CDR3 length equals 14 residues. The V end was cut by 5 bases, the J end by 2 bases, with 9 bases between. From germline, CDR1 is MDHEN and CDR2 SYDVKM. The CDR3 region is CASSAKHNTGELFF. The CDR3 DNA sequence: TGTGCCAGCAGTGCCAAACATAACACCGGGGAGCTGTTTTTT.

This chain joins TRBV7-8 and TRBJ2-7; D remains unclear. Trimming pared 5 bases from V and 2 bases from J, leaving 10 bases between. Germline values: CDR1 SGHVS, CDR2 FQNEAQ. This CDR3 spans 13 amino acids. The CDR3 is CASSLSTPYEQYF. Here the CDR3 DNA reads TGTGCCAGCAGCCTGTCGACCCCCTACGAGCAGTACTTC.

V gene TRBV5-1 combines with J gene TRBJ2-1; 12 bases match TRBD2. V lost 0 bases and J lost 3; bases outside the gene matches: 13. The V gene's germline CDR1 is SGHRS and CDR2 YFSETQ. The CDR3 spans 20 residues. The CDR3 DNA sequence: TGCGCCAGCAGCTTGGCCCGGCCGGGGACTAGCGGGTCGCACTACAATGAGCAGTTCTTC. Translated, it gives CASSLARPGTSGSHYNEQFF.

This clonotype came up many times. V is TRBV28 and J is TRBJ2-2, with D tentatively TRBD1 or TRBD2 (6 bases each). This CDR3 has 15 amino acids. V was shortened by 2 bases and J by 1 base, with 8 bases between the two germline ends. Per germline, CDR1 MDHEN and CDR2 SYDVKM. The CDR3 DNA sequence: TGTGCCAGCAGTTTACGGGGGCAGAACACCGGGGAGCTGTTTTTT. Translated: CASSLRGQNTGELFF.

The V gene is TRBV11-1, the J gene TRBJ1-1, with 10 bases fitting TRBD1. Germline assignment: CDR1 SGHAT and CDR2 FQDESV (reference sequence). V lost 5 bases and J lost 1; bases outside the gene matches: 7. The CDR3 length is 16 residues. For the CDR3, the DNA is TGTGCCAGCAGCCCCATGGACAGGGGGACGAACACTGAAGCTTTCTTT. Encoded protein: CASSPMDRGTNTEAFF.

In its sample, this clonotype was seen a few times. J is TRBJ1-2 and V is TRBV5-1, with D hard to call. Germline-derived CDR1 and CDR2 are SGHRS and YFSETQ. The CDR3 has 12 amino acids. V lost 4 bases and J lost 6, with 10 bases in between. The CDR3 loop is CASSPGSHGYTF. CDR3 nucleotides: TGCGCCAGCAGCCCTGGTAGCCATGGCTACACCTTC. Full variable domain (missing parts from reference TRBV5-1 and TRBJ1-2): KAGVTQTPRYLIKTRGQQVTLSCSPISGHRSVSWYQQTPGQGLQFLFEYFSETQRNKGNFPGRFSGRQFSNSRSEMNVSTLELGDSALYLCASSPGSHGYTFGSGTRLTVV.

This clonotype has just a few counts. This chain joins TRBV6-5 and TRBJ2-2; D is uncertain. V was trimmed by 2 bases and J by 6 bases, leaving 10 bases between them. There are 14 residues in the CDR3. Germline V gene sequence: CDR1 MNHEY, CDR2 SVGAGI. This CDR3 is CASSYGGRAGELFF. The CDR3 DNA reads as TGTGCCAGCAGTTACGGCGGAAGGGCCGGGGAGCTGTTTTTT.

This clonotype was observed at least ten times. The chain carries TRBV3-1 and TRBJ2-1, with 9 positions matching TRBD2. V was clipped by 5 bases and J by 0 bases; unmatched bases: 14. Germline CDR1 reads LGHDT; CDR2 reads YNNKEL (reference sequence). This CDR3 is built from 19 residues. This chain's CDR3 is CASSLVSGRVLRSYNEQFF. CDR3 nucleotides: TGTGCCAGCAGCTTGGTTAGCGGGAGAGTCCTCCGCTCCTACAATGAGCAGTTCTTC.

This rearrangement joins TRBV3-1 to TRBJ1-3; TRBD1 might be the D (6 bases). The CDR3 consists of 15 residues. With 5 bases removed from V and 4 bases from J, the gap between germline ends came to 15 bases. CDR1 is LGHDT, CDR2 YNNKEL, per germline (reference sequence). CDR3 in amino acids: CASSAQTGSGNTIYF. Here the CDR3 DNA reads TGTGCCAGCAGCGCCCAAACAGGGTCCGGAAACACCATATATTTT.

This chain links TRBV5-5 with TRBJ1-2, with TRBD1 as a possible D gene (6 bases). The germline gives CDR1 SGHKS, CDR2 YYEKEE (reference sequence). The V end was cut by 3 bases, the J end by 6 bases, with 15 bases between. This CDR3 has 14 amino acids. The CDR3 DNA reads as TGTGCCAGCAGCTCGGGAGGGACATTTGATGGCTACACCTTC. Residues: CASSSGGTFDGYTF.

This clonotype has a count of ten or more. The chain links TRBV29-1 to TRBJ2-2; TRBD2 aligns across 12 bases. The V gene's germline CDR1 is SQVTM and CDR2 ANQGSEA. There are 14 residues in the CDR3. V gave up 7 bases and J gave up 0 bases; unmatched junction bases: 0. The DNA for the CDR3 is TGCAGCGGACTAGCGGGGGCGAACACCGGGGAGCTGTTTTTT. Residues: CSGLAGANTGELFF.

This clonotype was seen only a few times. The V call is TRBV7-8, the J call TRBJ2-2; weak D call: TRBD1 (5 bases). The CDR3 has 16 amino acids. Germline V gene lookup returns CDR1 SGHVS and CDR2 FQNEAQ. V gave up 2 bases and J gave up 3 bases, with 13 bases separating them. The CDR3 loop reads CASSLSLQGDTGELFF. CDR3 DNA sequence: TGTGCCAGCAGCTTAAGTCTTCAGGGTGACACCGGGGAGCTGTTTTTT.

The chain combines TRBV14 with TRBJ2-7; maybe TRBD1 (5 bases). The CDR3 totals 14 residues. Germline V lookup: CDR1 SGHDN, CDR2 FVKESK. Trimming left V 4 bases short and J 5 bases short, with 15 bases between. The DNA for the CDR3 is TGTGCCAGCAGCCTTCTTAGGGGAACGGACGAGCAGTACTTC. Amino acids: CASSLLRGTDEQYF.

The table lists this clonotype with many counts. The chain combines TRBV7-2 with TRBJ1-1; 9 bases match TRBD1. With V trimmed by 4 bases and J by 5 bases, 8 bases remained unmatched. This CDR3 region has 15 residues. Germline V lookup: CDR1 SGHTA, CDR2 FQGNSA. The CDR3 reads CASSSWTGARTEAFF. The CDR3 DNA is TGTGCCAGCAGCTCGTGGACAGGGGCACGGACTGAAGCTTTCTTT.

The sample holds many counts of this clonotype. The chain employs TRBV20-1 and TRBJ2-3; D call uncertain. V shed 5 bases and J shed 5 bases, with 17 bases lying between them. The CDR3 has 14 residues. From germline, CDR1 is DFQATT and CDR2 SNEGSKA (reference sequence). The CDR3 is CSAGDRMGKDTQYF. For the CDR3, the DNA is TGCAGTGCTGGGGATAGAATGGGGAAAGATACGCAGTATTTT.

The CDR3 DNA sequence: TGCGCCAGCAGCTGGGACGGTTCGAACACCGGGGAGCTGTTTTTT. Its protein product is CASSWDGSNTGELFF. The gene calls are TRBV5-1 and TRBJ2-2; D is perhaps TRBD1 or TRBD2 (5 bases each). Trimming left V 3 bases short and J 0 bases short, with 9 bases between. The CDR3 runs 15 residues. Germline CDR1 reads SGHRS; CDR2 reads YFSETQ. Complete variable domain (other parts from reference TRBV5-1 and TRBJ2-2): KAGVTQTPRYLIKTRGQQVTLSCSPISGHRSVSWYQQTPGQGLQFLFEYFSETQRNKGNFPGRFSGRQFSNSRSEMNVSTLELGDSALYLCASSWDGSNTGELFFGEGSRLTVL.

This chain's CDR3 is CASSRGGRHSGANVLTF. The CDR3 DNA follows: TGTGCCAGCAGCCGAGGGGGCCGGCACTCTGGGGCCAACGTCCTGACTTTC. The chain joins TRBV3-1 to TRBJ2-6, with 7 bases lining up with TRBD1. J lost 0 bases, V lost 4 bases, and 6 bases had no gene match. Looked up from germline, CDR1 is LGHDT and CDR2 is YNNKEL (reference sequence). This CDR3 has 17 residues.

This clonotype has more than one count but fewer than ten. CDR3 protein: CSARRASGSTGEQYF. The DNA of the CDR3 is TGCAGTGCTAGAAGGGCTAGCGGGAGCACCGGCGAGCAGTACTTC. The V and J genes are TRBV20-1 and TRBJ2-7; TRBD2 aligns across 10 bases. CDR1 is DFQATT and CDR2 is SNEGSKA in the germline V gene (reference sequence). The CDR3 is 15 residues long. Unmatched junction bases numbered 10, after V lost 2 bases and J lost 6 bases.

J is TRBJ2-7 and V is TRBV12-3 or TRBV12-4, with 7 bases aligning to TRBD1. V trimming: 5 bases; J trimming: 4 bases; junction bases outside the gene matches: 11. The CDR3 has 15 residues. The DNA of the CDR3 is TGTGCCAGCAGTGCAATGGGACAGCCAAGGTACGAGCAGTACTTC. It translates to CASSAMGQPRYEQYF.

This clonotype was picked up many times. The V call is TRBV9, the J call TRBJ2-7, with D hard to call. Germline assignment: CDR1 SGDLS and CDR2 YYNGEE. V was shortened by 0 bases and J by 5 bases, with 15 bases between the two germline ends. CDR3 length equals 15 residues. CDR3 protein: CASSVAGGTNHEQYF. The DNA for the CDR3 is TGTGCCAGCAGCGTAGCGGGCGGAACAAACCACGAGCAGTACTTC. Using reference TRBV9 and TRBJ2-7 for the parts outside the CDR3, the full variable domain is DSGVTQTPKHLITATGQRVTLRCSPRSGDLSVYWYQQSLDQGLQFLIQYYNGEERAKGNILERFSAQQFPDLHSELNLSSLELGDSALYFCASSVAGGTNHEQYFGPGTRLTVT.

A few counts support this clonotype. The chain joins TRBV5-6 to TRBJ2-2, with TRBD2 matching over 7 bases. Unmatched junction bases numbered 9, after V lost 1 base and J lost 6 bases. CDR1 and CDR2 from the germline V gene are SGHDT and YYEEEE. The CDR3 extends over 16 amino acids. The CDR3 sequence is CASSLSREPVPGELFF. DNA of the CDR3: TGTGCCAGCAGCTTGTCGCGGGAGCCGGTCCCCGGGGAGCTGTTTTTT.